The subject of this entry is one T cell receptor (beta chain). Germline CDR1 reads SNHLY; CDR2 reads FYNNEI. The CDR3 runs to 14 residues. The V gene end was trimmed by 6 bases and the J gene end by 2 bases; junction bases not matched to a gene: 4. The sample originates from a study of blood T cell repertoires in COVID-19. Seattle participants joined during active infection and were tracked over time. As processed by the authors: Reference gene primer amplification gave nucleated cell count estimates. TCRdb's copy holds only in-frame clones and misses some; the assay was immunoSEQ multiplex PCR. For V, J and clone size, that table is used; D and trimming come from the DNA. The sample lists nearly 200,000 clones; just under 85% were seen once.

Source material: peripheral blood. The J gene is TRBJ1-5, the V gene TRBV2, with 7 bases aligning to TRBD1. The sequence was collected from a man in his fifties or sixties with COVID-19, enrolled during active disease. CDR3 protein: CASSGGTGNQPQHF. The CDR3 bases are TGTGCCAGCAGCGGAGGGACAGGCAATCAGCCCCAGCATTTT.